One sample yielded the 29 T cell receptor beta chains listed below, sequenced in a study of blood T cell repertoires in COVID-19. Only in-frame clones appear in the TCRdb table, and some are missing; sequencing was by immunoSEQ multiplex PCR. The profile shows about 250,000 clones, 88% of them singletons. Material for sequencing was peripheral blood. All receptors come from a woman in her thirties or forties who had recovered from COVID-19.

The rearrangement uses TRBV5-1 and TRBJ1-1; D possibly corresponds to TRBD1 (5 bases). This CDR3 is 14 amino acids long. Germline loops: CDR1 SGHRS, CDR2 YFSETQ. The germline V and J ends were trimmed by 0 bases and 3 bases, with 9 bases remaining between them. The CDR3 spells CASSLAAGDTEAFF. The CDR3 coding sequence is TGCGCCAGCAGCTTGGCGGCGGGGGACACTGAAGCTTTCTTT.

About this clone: One end of the junction varies from germline; a read error may be responsible. This chain connects TRBV18 to TRBJ2-5, with TRBD1 matching 7 bases. The CDR3 covers 14 residues. The germline gives CDR1 KGHSH, CDR2 LQKENI. Here the CDR3 reads CASSPLGGQEAQYF. The DNA for the CDR3 is TGTGCCAGCTCACCCCTAGGGGGCCAAGAGGCCCAGTACTTC. The full variable domain, rest sourced from reference TRBV18 and TRBJ2-5, is NAGVMQNPRHLVRRRGQEARLRCSPMKGHSHVYWYRQLPEEGLKFMVYLQKENIIDESGMPKERFSAEFPKEGPSILRIQQVVRGDSAAYFCASSPLGGQEAQYFGPGTRLLVL.

The chain has TRBV4-1 and TRBJ1-1; no clear D gene. The CDR3 covers 14 residues. Trimming pared 3 bases from V and 12 bases from J, leaving 20 bases between. CDR1 MGHRA and CDR2 YSYEKL come from the germline V gene. The CDR3 protein is CASSQAIVEGDSFF. CDR3 DNA: TGCGCCAGCAGCCAGGCCATCGTCGAAGGCGACTCTTTCTTT.

The rearrangement joins TRBV5-6 to TRBJ2-3; 7 bases fit TRBD2. Germline V gene sequence: CDR1 SGHDT, CDR2 YYEEEE. The CDR3 spans 15 residues. V shed 1 base and J 2 bases; nucleotides not matched to a gene: 4. CDR3 amino acids: CASSLPSGPTDTQYF. The DNA of the CDR3 is TGTGCCAGCAGCTTGCCTAGCGGACCCACAGATACGCAGTATTTT.

The rearrangement joins TRBV9 to TRBJ2-3, with 12 positions matching TRBD2. Germline V lookup: CDR1 SGDLS, CDR2 YYNGEE. Germline trimming cut 0 bases from V and 5 bases from J; bases unmatched to any gene: 7. The CDR3 length is 17 residues. CDR3 in DNA: TGTGCCAGCAGCGTAGACCTAGCGGGAGGGCCTGGAGATACGCAGTATTTT. Translation gives CASSVDLAGGPGDTQYF.

This chain uses TRBV9 with TRBJ2-2; 10 bases match TRBD1. CDR3 length equals 15 residues. Looked up from germline, CDR1 is SGDLS and CDR2 is YYNGEE. V shed 6 bases and J 7 bases; nucleotides not matched to a gene: 9. The CDR3 bases are TGTGCCAGCAACCGGGACAGGGGAGGCGGCGGGGAGCTGTTTTTT. Protein product: CASNRDRGGGGELFF.

The chain couples TRBV4-1 to TRBJ2-5, with 9 bases lining up with TRBD2. Germline V gives CDR1 MGHRA, CDR2 YSYEKL. The CDR3 is 14 residues long. V gave up 2 bases and J gave up 13 bases; unmatched junction bases: 11. In nucleotides, the CDR3 is TGCGCCAGCAGCCAAAACGTTTTGCGGGAGGGCCGGTACTTC. The encoded protein is CASSQNVLREGRYF.

This rearrangement joins TRBV4-1 to TRBJ2-3; a weak D match, TRBD2 (7 bases). In germline, CDR1 is MGHRA, CDR2 YSYEKL. The CDR3 is 15 amino acids. V lost 0 bases and J lost 6, with 13 bases in between. This CDR3 is CASSQDGGAWDTQYF. CDR3 nucleotide sequence: TGCGCCAGCAGCCAAGATGGGGGGGCTTGGGATACGCAGTATTTT.

As for this clone: Other DNA sequences in this specimen translate into the identical CDR3. The gene calls are TRBV15 and TRBJ2-7; D remains unclear. The germline V gene encodes CDR1 LNHNV and CDR2 YYDKDF (reference sequence). Trimming shortened V by 1 base and J by 0 bases, and 7 bases separated the two germline ends. The length of the CDR3 is 14 residues. CDR3 DNA sequence: TGTGCCACCAGCAGAGGAGGCAGCTCCTACGAGCAGTACTTC. This sequence encodes CATSRGGSSYEQYF.

The chain is built from TRBV6-2 or TRBV6-3 and TRBJ2-5; no definite D call. The V gene lost 0 bases and the J gene lost 5 bases, with 13 bases spanning the gap. Germline V gene sequence: CDR1 MNHEY, CDR2 SVGEGT. There are 15 residues in the CDR3. For the CDR3, the DNA is TGTGCCAGCAGTTACTCGGGCCACCCTGGGGAGACCCAGTACTTC. It specifies CASSYSGHPGETQYF.

V gene TRBV5-1 combines with J gene TRBJ2-5; D unclear. Trimming stripped 0 bases from V and 3 bases from J, with 3 bases between. This CDR3 comprises 12 residues. CDR1 and CDR2 (germline): SGHRS, YFSETQ. This CDR3 reads CASSLAEETQYF. The CDR3 nucleotides are TGCGCCAGCAGCTTGGCAGAAGAGACCCAGTACTTC.

The rearrangement uses TRBV19 and TRBJ1-5; no clear D gene. The CDR3 consists of 14 residues. V shed 10 bases and J shed 0 bases, with 13 bases lying between them. CDR1 LNHDA and CDR2 SQIVND come from the germline V gene (reference sequence). DNA for the CDR3: TGTGCCACTGCCGACACACCTAGCAATCAGCCCCAGCATTTT. This gives the protein CATADTPSNQPQHF.

The chain is built from TRBV6-5 and TRBJ1-3, with D possibly matching TRBD1 (5 bases). Looked up from germline, CDR1 is MNHEY and CDR2 is SVGAGI. Between the trimmed V and J ends, which lost 5 bases and 0 bases, there was a span of 11 bases. This CDR3 has 15 amino acids. The CDR3 DNA follows: TGTGCCAGCAGTACCTCCGGGGGCTCTGGAAACACCATATATTTT. Amino acid sequence: CASSTSGGSGNTIYF.

The chain joins TRBV5-4 to TRBJ1-6; no firm D call. Germline CDR1 SGHNT, CDR2 YYREEE (reference sequence). CDR3 length: 12 residues. Trimming removed 0 bases from V and 13 bases from J, with 8 bases in between. CDR3 amino acids: CASSLGHTPLHF. As DNA, the CDR3 is TGTGCCAGCAGCTTGGGCCACACCCCCCTCCACTTT. Complete variable domain (other parts from reference TRBV5-4 and TRBJ1-6): ETGVTQSPTHLIKTRGQQVTLRCSSQSGHNTVSWYQQALGQGPQFIFQYYREEENGRGNFPPRFSGLQFPNYSSELNVNALELDDSALYLCASSLGHTPLHFGNGTRLTVT.

The CDR3 here is CASSALGRGLQTQYF. The CDR3 bases are TGTGCCAGCAGCGCGCTGGGCAGGGGGCTGCAGACCCAGTACTTC. The rearrangement uses TRBV5-6 and TRBJ2-5, with 8 positions matching TRBD1. CDR1 is SGHDT and CDR2 is YYEEEE in the germline V gene. Unmatched junction bases numbered 11, after V lost 4 bases and J lost 6 bases. This CDR3 comprises 15 residues.

V usage is TRBV5-4 and J usage is TRBJ2-3; D gene unclear. V gave up 4 bases and J gave up 2 bases, with 20 bases separating them. The CDR3 sequence is 17 residues long. CDR1 SGHNT and CDR2 YYREEE come from the germline V gene (reference sequence). CDR3 in amino acids: CASSPPVRVSTTDTQYF. The CDR3 nucleotides read TGTGCCAGCAGCCCACCCGTCCGGGTCTCTACCACAGATACGCAGTATTTT. Full variable domain (remainder filled in from reference TRBV5-4 and TRBJ2-3): ETGVTQSPTHLIKTRGQQVTLRCSSQSGHNTVSWYQQALGQGPQFIFQYYREEENGRGNFPPRFSGLQFPNYSSELNVNALELDDSALYLCASSPPVRVSTTDTQYFGPGTRLTVL.

The chain is built from TRBV30 and TRBJ2-3; tentatively, D is TRBD1 (6 bases). Germline V gives CDR1 GTSNPN, CDR2 SVGIG (reference sequence). Trimming removed 2 bases at V and 0 bases at J, with 12 bases between. The CDR3 totals 15 residues. CDR3 DNA: TGTGCCTGGAGTCGGCTGGGGGCTAGCACAGATACGCAGTATTTT. Amino acid sequence: CAWSRLGASTDTQYF.

The V gene is TRBV7-2, the J gene TRBJ1-6; weak D call: TRBD1 (5 bases). This CDR3 spans 15 amino acids. Germline CDR1 and CDR2: SGHTA and FQGNSA. V lost 5 bases to trimming and J lost 7 bases, with 15 bases between them. In DNA, the CDR3 is TGTGCCAGCAGCCCCCCAGGGAGGGTCAATTCACCCCTCCACTTT. Protein: CASSPPGRVNSPLHF.

The genes are TRBV7-7 and TRBJ1-1; tentatively, D is TRBD1 (6 bases). Germline CDR1 reads SSHAT; CDR2 reads FNYEAQ (reference sequence). The CDR3 spans 16 residues. Trimming removed 5 bases at V and 5 bases at J, with 21 bases between. The CDR3 is CASSPLPGGAPTEAFF. The CDR3 nucleotides are TGTGCCAGCAGCCCACTTCCGGGGGGGGCGCCTACTGAAGCTTTCTTT.

The chain recombines TRBV13 with TRBJ2-3; tentatively, D is TRBD1 (6 bases). V was trimmed by 5 bases and J by 7 bases, leaving 13 bases between them. Germline loops: CDR1 PRHDT, CDR2 FYEKMQ (reference sequence). The CDR3 covers 13 residues. CDR3 region: CASSTRTVNTQYF. CDR3 DNA sequence: TGTGCCAGCAGCACCCGGACAGTCAATACGCAGTATTTT.

The genes are TRBV5-1 and TRBJ1-1, with TRBD1 identical over 7 bases. The CDR3 has 14 amino acids. Per the germline V gene, CDR1 is SGHRS and CDR2 is YFSETQ. V dropped 5 bases and J dropped 3; count of bases not matched to a gene: 7. CDR3 bases: TGCGCCAGCAGGCGGGACAGCGATTACACTGAAGCTTTCTTT. This encodes CASRRDSDYTEAFF.

This clone appeared a single time. This chain connects TRBV27 to TRBJ2-1; 8 bases map to TRBD1. Trimming cost V 5 bases and J 0 bases; bases outside gene matches: 9. This CDR3 spans 17 amino acids. Germline-derived CDR1 and CDR2 are MNHEY and SMNVEV (reference sequence). CDR3 in amino acids: CASSPGQGHSSYNEQFF. The CDR3 DNA is TGTGCCAGCAGTCCAGGACAGGGCCACAGCTCCTACAATGAGCAGTTCTTC.

A word on this clone: One end of the junction is discordant with germline, which a read error may explain. V gene TRBV7-7 combines with J gene TRBJ2-2; a possible D gene is TRBD1 (6 bases). Germline V gene sequence: CDR1 SSHAT, CDR2 FNYEAQ (reference sequence). This CDR3 has 14 residues. The CDR3 region is CASSLGAMAGELFF. For the CDR3, the DNA is TGTGCTAGCAGCTTGGGGGCTATGGCCGGGGAGCTGTTTTTT. The full variable domain, completed using reference TRBV7-7 and TRBJ2-2, is GAGVSQSPRYKVTKRGQDVTLRCDPISSHATLYWYQQALGQGPEFLTYFNYEAQPDKSGLPSDRFSAERPEGSISTLTIQRTEQRDSAMYRCASSLGAMAGELFFGEGSRLTVL.

This rearrangement joins TRBV5-1 to TRBJ2-3; 7 bases are shared with TRBD2. Germline assignment: CDR1 SGHRS and CDR2 YFSETQ. The CDR3 covers 17 residues. J lost 3 bases, V lost 1 base, and 11 bases had no gene match. CDR3 amino acids: CASSLFPSGLPTDTQYF. DNA of the CDR3: TGCGCCAGCAGCTTGTTCCCTAGCGGACTCCCTACAGATACGCAGTATTTT.

V is TRBV19 and J is TRBJ2-7; D is possibly TRBD2 (5 bases). The CDR3 covers 11 residues. In germline, CDR1 is LNHDA, CDR2 SQIVND (reference sequence). V lost 3 bases and J lost 7, with 7 bases in between. The CDR3 DNA sequence: TGTGCCAGTAGTATTCCGGGGGAGCAGTACTTC. Its translation: CASSIPGEQYF.

The gene calls are TRBV18 and TRBJ1-2; possible D gene TRBD1, 5 bases. CDR3 length: 13 amino acids. Germline CDR1 is KGHSH and CDR2 is LQKENI. Trimming stripped 3 bases from V and 3 bases from J, with 8 bases between. CDR3 DNA: TGTGCCAGCTCACCGGGGGAGGACTATGGCTACACCTTC. It codes for CASSPGEDYGYTF.

This CDR3 reads CASSYPTGGAENTEAFF. CDR3 DNA: TGTGCCAGCAGCTACCCGACAGGGGGCGCTGAAAACACTGAAGCTTTCTTT. This rearrangement joins TRBV4-2 to TRBJ1-1, with 10 bases aligning to TRBD1. The CDR3 length is 17 residues. J was trimmed by 2 bases and V by 5 bases; bases with no gene match: 11. CDR1 and CDR2 from the germline V gene are LGHNA and YNFKEQ.

This sequence joins TRBV27 and TRBJ2-7; 8 bases line up with TRBD1. After removal of 8 bases from V and 1 base from J, the junction contained 7 bases not matched to a gene. CDR1 is MNHEY, CDR2 SMNVEV, per germline (reference sequence). This CDR3 has 14 amino acids. Written as DNA, the CDR3 is TGTGCCAGCCGGCCGGGACAGGCGTCCTACGAGCAGTACTTC. Protein: CASRPGQASYEQYF.

In regard to this clone: This sample includes further DNA sequences coding for the same CDR3. V gene TRBV7-9 combines with J gene TRBJ2-7, with TRBD1 matching over 9 bases. Germline V gene sequence: CDR1 SEHNR, CDR2 FQNEAQ (reference sequence). The CDR3 spans 14 residues. V dropped 1 base and J dropped 2; count of bases not matched to a gene: 0. The CDR3 is CASSLGTGAYEQYF. CDR3 nucleotide sequence: TGTGCCAGCAGCTTAGGGACAGGGGCCTACGAGCAGTACTTC.